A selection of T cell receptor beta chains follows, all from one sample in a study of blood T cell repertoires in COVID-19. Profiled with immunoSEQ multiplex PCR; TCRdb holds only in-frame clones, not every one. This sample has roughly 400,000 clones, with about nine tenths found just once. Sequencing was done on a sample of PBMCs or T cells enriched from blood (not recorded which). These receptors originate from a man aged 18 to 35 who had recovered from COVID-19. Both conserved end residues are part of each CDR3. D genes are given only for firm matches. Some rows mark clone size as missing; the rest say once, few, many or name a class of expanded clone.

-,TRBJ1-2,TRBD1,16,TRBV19,TGTGCCAGTAGCCTGTATGGGGGACAGGGAGATTATGGCTACACCTTC,CASSLYGGQGDYGYTF
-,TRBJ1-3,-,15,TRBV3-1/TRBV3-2,TGTGCCAGCAGCCCCTGGGGCCGTGGGGTAGACACCATATATTTT,CASSPWGRGVDTIYF
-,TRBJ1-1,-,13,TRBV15,TGTGCCACCAGTTCCAACACCGGGACTGAAGCTTTCTTT,CATSSNTGTEAFF
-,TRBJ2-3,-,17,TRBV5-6,TGTGCCAGCAGCTCTATGGACAGGAGGGGGGTTTGGGATACGCAGTATTTT,CASSSMDRRGVWDTQYF
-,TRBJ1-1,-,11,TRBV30,TGTGCCTGGAGTACCCCCGGGTCCGCTTTCTTT,CAWSTPGSAFF
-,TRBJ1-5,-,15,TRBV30,TGTGCCTGGAGTGGTGTGGGCCCTGGCAATCAGCCCCAGCATTTT,CAWSGVGPGNQPQHF
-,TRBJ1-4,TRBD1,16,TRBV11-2,TGTGCCAGCAGACTAACCGGACAGGTCTTTAATGAAAAACTGTTTTTT,CASRLTGQVFNEKLFF
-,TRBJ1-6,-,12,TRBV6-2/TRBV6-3,TGTGCCAGCAGTTCTGGGAGCACACCCCTCCACTTT,CASSSGSTPLHF
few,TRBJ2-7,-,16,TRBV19,TGTGCCAGTAGCTTTCCTGGCAGGGGAACGCTCTACGAGCAGTACTTC,CASSFPGRGTLYEQYF
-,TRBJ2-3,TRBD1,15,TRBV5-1,TGCGCCAGCAGCCCTGACAGGGGTGGCACAGATACGCAGTATTTT,CASSPDRGGTDTQYF
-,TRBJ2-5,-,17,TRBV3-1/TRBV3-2,TGTGCCAGCAGCCGCGAGGGAGTGGCGGGCCGGGGAGAGACCCAGTACTTC,CASSREGVAGRGETQYF
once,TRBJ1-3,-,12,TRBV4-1,TGCGCCAGCAGCCCAGGTGGAAACACCATATATTTT,CASSPGGNTIYF
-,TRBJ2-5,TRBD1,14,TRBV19,TGTGCCAGTAGTAAGACAGGGGGCAAGGAGACCCAGTACTTC,CASSKTGGKETQYF
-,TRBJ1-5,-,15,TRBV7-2,TGTGCCAGCAGCGCAGGGCTCGGGTCCCGGCAGCCCCAGCATTTT,CASSAGLGSRQPQHF
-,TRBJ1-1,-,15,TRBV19,TGTGCCAGTAGTTCAACACCGGAGAAGAACACTGAAGCTTTCTTT,CASSSTPEKNTEAFF
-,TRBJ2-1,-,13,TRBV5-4,TGTGCCAGCAGGGTCACGGGAGCTACGGCGCAGTTCTTC,CASRVTGATAQFF
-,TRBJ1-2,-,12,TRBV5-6,TGTGCCAGCAGCTTGCAGGGTCGACCCTACACCTTC,CASSLQGRPYTF
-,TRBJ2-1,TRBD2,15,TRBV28,TGTGCCAGCAGTTATCGCGGGAGGGCCCGAAATGAGCAGTTCTTC,CASSYRGRARNEQFF
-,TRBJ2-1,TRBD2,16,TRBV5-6,TGTGCCAGCAGCAACGGTGAAGCGGGACCTTACAATGAGCAGTTCTTC,CASSNGEAGPYNEQFF
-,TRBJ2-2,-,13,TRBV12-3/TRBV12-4,TGTGCCAGCAGCTGGCGGGCCAGCGGGGAGCTGTTTTTT,CASSWRASGELFF
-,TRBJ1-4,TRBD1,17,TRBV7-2,TGTGCCAGCAGTTTTACAGGCCCGACAGGGAGGAATGAAAAACTGTTTTTT,CASSFTGPTGRNEKLFF
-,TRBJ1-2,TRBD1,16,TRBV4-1,TGCGCCAGCAGCCAAGATCTGGGACAGGGTCCTTCTGGCTACACCTTC,CASSQDLGQGPSGYTF
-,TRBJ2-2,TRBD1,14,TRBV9,TGTGCCAGCAGCGCCGACAGGGTCTCCGGGGAGCTGTTTTTT,CASSADRVSGELFF
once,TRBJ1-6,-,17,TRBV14,TGTGCCAGCAGCCAAAGTTTCAAGGTTGGGGGGTTGTCACCCCTCCACTTT,CASSQSFKVGGLSPLHF
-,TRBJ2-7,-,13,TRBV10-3,TGTGCCATCAGTGAGGAGGGTTCCCACGAGCAGTACTTC,CAISEEGSHEQYF
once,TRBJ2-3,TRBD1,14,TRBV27,TGTGCCAGCACCCCGGACAGGGACGGAGATACGCAGTATTTT,CASTPDRDGDTQYF
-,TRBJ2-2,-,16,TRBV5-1,TGCGCCAGCAGCTTGGAGGGGCCGAGGTCGGCCGGGGAGCTGTTTTTT,CASSLEGPRSAGELFF
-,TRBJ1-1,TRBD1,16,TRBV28,TGTGCCACCTCCGGCAGGGGCAGGGGGATGAACACTGAAGCTTTCTTT,CATSGRGRGMNTEAFF
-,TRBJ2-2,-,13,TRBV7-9,TGTGCCAGCAGCATCGCAGGGGCCGGGGAGCTGTTTTTT,CASSIAGAGELFF
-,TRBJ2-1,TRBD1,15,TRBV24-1,TGTGCCACCAGTGATCCCGAGAACAGGGGGCGCGGGCAGTTCTTC,CATSDPENRGRGQFF
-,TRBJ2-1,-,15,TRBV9,TGTGCCAGCAGCGTTACGGGAGAGGACTACAATGAGCAGTTCTTC,CASSVTGEDYNEQFF
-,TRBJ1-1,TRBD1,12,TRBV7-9,TGTGCCAGCAGCTTGCAACAGGGGGAAGCTTTCTTT,CASSLQQGEAFF
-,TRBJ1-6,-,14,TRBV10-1,TGCGCCAGCAGTGAATCGGCAGGGGTCTCACCCCTCCACTTT,CASSESAGVSPLHF
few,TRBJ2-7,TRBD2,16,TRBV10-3,TGTGCCATCAGTGAGTCTCGGACTAGCGGATCCTACGAGCAGTACTTC,CAISESRTSGSYEQYF
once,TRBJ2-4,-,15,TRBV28,TGTGCCAGCAGTTTAACAGGGCTAGCCAAAAACATTCAGTACTTC,CASSLTGLAKNIQYF
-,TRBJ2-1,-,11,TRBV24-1,TGTGCCACCAGTTCAGTGAATGAGCAGTTCTTC,CATSSVNEQFF
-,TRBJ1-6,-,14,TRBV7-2,TGTGCCAGCAGCTTAAACTTTCGGGGTTCACCCCTCCACTTT,CASSLNFRGSPLHF
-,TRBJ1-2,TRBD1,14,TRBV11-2,TGTGCCAGCAAGAAGCTGACAGGGCCCCTGGGCTACACCTTC,CASKKLTGPLGYTF
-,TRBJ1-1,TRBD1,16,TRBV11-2,TGTGCCAGCAGCTTAGGGACAGGGTCCGGGAACACTGAAGCTTTCTTT,CASSLGTGSGNTEAFF
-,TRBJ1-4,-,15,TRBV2,TGTGCCAGCAGTCAAAATGGGGGGAGGGAAGAAAAACTGTTTTTT,CASSQNGGREEKLFF
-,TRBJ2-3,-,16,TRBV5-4,TGTGCCAGCAGCCCCGAGGCGGGGCGCGTTACAGATACGCAGTATTTT,CASSPEAGRVTDTQYF
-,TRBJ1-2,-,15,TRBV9,TGTGCCAGCAGCGTAGGCTGGGGCGCTTCCTATGGCTACACCTTC,CASSVGWGASYGYTF
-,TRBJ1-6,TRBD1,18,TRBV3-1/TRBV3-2,TGTGCCAGCAGCCAAGATCCCCGGGGTAAGGGGGCGAGATCACCCCTCCACTTT,CASSQDPRGKGARSPLHF
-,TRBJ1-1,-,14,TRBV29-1,TGCAGCGGCTCATTGCGGACTCGGGGCACTGAAGCTTTCTTT,CSGSLRTRGTEAFF
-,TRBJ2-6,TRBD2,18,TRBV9,TGTGCCAGCAGCGTAGATAATAGCGGGAGCTCTGGGGCCAACGTCCTGACTTTC,CASSVDNSGSSGANVLTF
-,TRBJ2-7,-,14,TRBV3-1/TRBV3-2,TGTGCCAGCCTAATGTCAGGAGGCTCCTACGAGCAGTACTTC,CASLMSGGSYEQYF
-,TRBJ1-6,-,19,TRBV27,TGTGCCAGCAGTTTCTTACCACGTGCTACCACAGGCTATGATTCACCCCTCCACTTT,CASSFLPRATTGYDSPLHF
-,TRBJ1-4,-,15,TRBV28,TGTGCCAGCAGTTTGGGACACCAGATGAATGAAAAACTGTTTTTT,CASSLGHQMNEKLFF
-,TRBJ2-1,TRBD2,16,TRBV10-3,TGTGCCATCAGTGGGGCTGCGGGAGGGCCGTTCAATGAGCAGTTCTTC,CAISGAAGGPFNEQFF
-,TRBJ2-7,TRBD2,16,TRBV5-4,TGTGCCAGCAGCTTGGGGCTGGGACTAGCGGGAAGCGAGCAGTACTTC,CASSLGLGLAGSEQYF
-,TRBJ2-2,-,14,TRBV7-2,TGTGCCAGCAGCTTTATGCGGCTGACCGGGGAGCTGTTTTTT,CASSFMRLTGELFF
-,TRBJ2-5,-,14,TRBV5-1,TGCGCCAGCAGCGGGCAGGGGCCCCAAGAGACCCAGTACTTC,CASSGQGPQETQYF